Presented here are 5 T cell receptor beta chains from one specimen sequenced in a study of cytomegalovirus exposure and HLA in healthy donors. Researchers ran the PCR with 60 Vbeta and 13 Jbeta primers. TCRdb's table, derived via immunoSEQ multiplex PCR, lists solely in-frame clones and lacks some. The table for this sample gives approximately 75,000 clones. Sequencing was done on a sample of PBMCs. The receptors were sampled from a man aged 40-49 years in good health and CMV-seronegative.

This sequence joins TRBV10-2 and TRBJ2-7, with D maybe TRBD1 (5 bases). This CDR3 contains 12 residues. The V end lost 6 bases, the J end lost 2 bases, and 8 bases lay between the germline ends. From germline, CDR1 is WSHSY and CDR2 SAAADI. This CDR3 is CASSATAYEQYF. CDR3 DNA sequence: TGCGCCAGCAGCGCGACAGCCTACGAGCAGTACTTC.

The CDR3, as DNA: TGTGCCAGCAGTTCGTGGACAGGGGAGAGTTCGGAGACCCAGTACTTC. Protein sequence: CASSSWTGESSETQYF. The chain links TRBV2 to TRBJ2-5; 9 nucleotides match TRBD1. The CDR3 spans 16 residues. Germline V gene sequence: CDR1 SNHLY, CDR2 FYNNEI. With 5 bases clipped from V and 5 bases from J, the junction kept 12 bases outside the gene matches.

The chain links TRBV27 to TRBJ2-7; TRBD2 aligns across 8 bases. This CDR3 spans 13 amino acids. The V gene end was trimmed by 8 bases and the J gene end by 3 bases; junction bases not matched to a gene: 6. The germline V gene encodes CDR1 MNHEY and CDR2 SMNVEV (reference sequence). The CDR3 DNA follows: TGTGCCAGCTCCGGACTAGCCCACTACGAGCAGTACTTC. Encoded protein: CASSGLAHYEQYF.

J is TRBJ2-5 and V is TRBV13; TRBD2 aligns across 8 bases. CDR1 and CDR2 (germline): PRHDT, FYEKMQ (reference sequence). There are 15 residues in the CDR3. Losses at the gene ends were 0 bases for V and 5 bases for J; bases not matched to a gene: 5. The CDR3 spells CASSLGTGGQETQYF. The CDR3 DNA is TGTGCCAGCAGCTTAGGGACGGGGGGGCAGGAGACCCAGTACTTC.

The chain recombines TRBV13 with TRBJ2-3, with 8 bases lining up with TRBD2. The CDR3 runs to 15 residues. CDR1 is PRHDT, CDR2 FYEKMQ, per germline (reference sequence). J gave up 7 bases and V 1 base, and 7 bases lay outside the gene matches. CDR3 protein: CASSLVGSGKNTQYF. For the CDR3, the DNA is TGTGCCAGCAGCTTAGTGGGTAGCGGGAAAAATACGCAGTATTTT. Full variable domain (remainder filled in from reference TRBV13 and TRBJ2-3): AAGVIQSPRHLIKEKRETATLKCYPIPRHDTVYWYQQGPGQDPQFLISFYEKMQSDKGSIPDRFSAQQFSDYHSELNMSSLELGDSALYFCASSLVGSGKNTQYFGPGTRLTVL.